Shown below are 9 T cell receptor beta chains from a single sample sequenced in a study of identical twins. TCRdb recomputed calls from the 5' RACE reads with MiXCR, one row per CDR3 protein. The sample includes some 1,600,000 distinct CDR3 sequences, less than 40% of them seen just once. The sequenced sample consisted of cord blood. The source is a newborn girl in good health.

The chain links TRBV7-2 to TRBJ2-7, with D maybe TRBD2 (7 bases). Trimming stripped 1 base from V and 4 bases from J, with 14 bases between. CDR3 length: 15 residues. Germline V gene lookup returns CDR1 SGHTA and CDR2 FQGNSA. CDR3 bases: TGTGCCAGCAGCTTAGGCCCGGGGGGCGTTTACGAGCAGTACTTC. It encodes CASSLGPGGVYEQYF.

V is TRBV5-1 and J is TRBJ1-1; TRBD1 aligns across 10 bases. The germline gives CDR1 SGHRS, CDR2 YFSETQ. This CDR3 spans 16 amino acids. J lost 0 bases, V lost 4 bases, and 6 bases had no gene match. CDR3 DNA sequence: TGCGCCAGCAGCGGAGGGACAGGGGACATGAACACTGAAGCTTTCTTT. It yields the protein CASSGGTGDMNTEAFF.

The chain links TRBV9 to TRBJ2-1, with unresolved D. V lost 0 bases and J 2 bases, leaving 15 bases between the germline ends. Germline V lookup: CDR1 SGDLS, CDR2 YYNGEE. The CDR3 is 17 amino acids. In nucleotides, the CDR3 is TGTGCCAGCAGCGTAGGGCTAGTGAGTGTGCCCTACAATGAGCAGTTCTTC. It is translated as CASSVGLVSVPYNEQFF.

A few counts support this clonotype. The chain couples TRBV12-3 or TRBV12-4 to TRBJ2-2; D may be TRBD1 or TRBD2 (8 bases each). The CDR3 has 15 residues. V lost 8 bases to trimming and J lost 2 bases, with 15 bases between them. The CDR3 here is CASGLAGGNTGELFF. DNA for the CDR3: TGTGCCAGCGGACTAGCAGGGGGCAACACCGGGGAGCTGTTTTTT.

The sample holds a few counts of this clonotype. The J gene is TRBJ1-2, the V gene TRBV4-1; TRBD1 might be the D (5 bases). Trimming removed 3 bases at V and 4 bases at J, with 24 bases between. CDR3 size: 18 residues. Germline V gives CDR1 MGHRA, CDR2 YSYEKL. CDR3 protein: CASSHPAGVGFPVYGYTF. Written as DNA, the CDR3 is TGCGCCAGCAGCCACCCAGCGGGGGTCGGTTTCCCAGTCTATGGCTACACCTTC.

This rearrangement joins TRBV5-1 to TRBJ1-6, with 7 bases matching TRBD1. This CDR3 has 14 amino acids. J gave up 10 bases and V 4 bases, and 8 bases lay outside the gene matches. Germline lookup yields CDR1 SGHRS and CDR2 YFSETQ. The DNA for the CDR3 is TGCGCCAGCAGCCCGTACAGGGGCGGATCACCCCTCCACTTT. Amino acids: CASSPYRGGSPLHF.

The chain couples TRBV29-1 to TRBJ2-1; no firm D call. The V gene lost 4 bases and the J gene lost 7 bases, with 17 bases spanning the gap. The germline CDR1 and CDR2 sequences are SQVTM and ANQGSEA. This CDR3 is built from 14 residues. The CDR3 protein is CSVVGQSVLNEQFF. DNA of the CDR3: TGCAGCGTTGTTGGGCAGTCGGTTTTGAATGAGCAGTTCTTC.

The chain carries TRBV14 and TRBJ2-4; tentatively, D is TRBD2 (5 bases). The assigned J gene may be wrong: the sequence end matches TRBJ2-7 better. The CDR3 contains 14 residues. CDR1 is SGHDN and CDR2 is FVKESK in the germline V gene. Here the CDR3 DNA reads TGTGCCAGCAGCCAATCAGACGGGAACTACGAGCAGTACTTC. It encodes CASSQSDGNYEQYF.

As for this clonotype: A read error may produce the germline difference seen at one junction end. The chain employs TRBV5-1 and TRBJ2-1; TRBD2 matches 8 bases. CDR3 length equals 18 residues. The germline CDR1 and CDR2 sequences are SGHRS and YFSETQ. The CDR3 region has the DNA TGCCCCAGCAGCTTAATAGCGGGAACACTAAGGGCAGATACTGAGCAGTTCTTC. It is translated as CPSSLIAGTLRADTEQFF. Full variable domain (remainder filled in from reference TRBV5-1 and TRBJ2-1): KAGVTQTPRYLIKTRGQQVTLSCSPISGHRSVSWYQQTPGQGLQFLFEYFSETQRNKGNFPGRFSGRQFSNSRSEMNVSTLELGDSALYLCPSSLIAGTLRADTEQFFGPGTRLTVL.